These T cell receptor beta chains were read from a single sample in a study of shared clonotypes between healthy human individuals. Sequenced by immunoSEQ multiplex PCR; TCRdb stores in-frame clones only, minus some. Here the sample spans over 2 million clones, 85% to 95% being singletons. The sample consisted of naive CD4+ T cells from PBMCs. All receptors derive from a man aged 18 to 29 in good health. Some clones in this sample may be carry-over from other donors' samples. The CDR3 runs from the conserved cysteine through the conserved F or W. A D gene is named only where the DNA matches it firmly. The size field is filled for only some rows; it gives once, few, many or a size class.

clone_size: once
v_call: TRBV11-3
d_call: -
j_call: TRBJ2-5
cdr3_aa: CASSTTAQETQYF
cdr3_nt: TGTGCCAGCAGCACGACAGCCCAAGAGACCCAGTACTTC

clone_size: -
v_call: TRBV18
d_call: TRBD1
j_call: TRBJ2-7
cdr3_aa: CASSPPSQGAREQYF
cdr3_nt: TGTGCCAGCTCACCACCGAGTCAGGGGGCGCGGGAGCAGTACTTC

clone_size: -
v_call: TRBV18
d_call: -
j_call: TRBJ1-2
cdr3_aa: CASSSTAGTDRNGYTF
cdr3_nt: TGTGCCAGCTCATCGACCGCCGGGACGGATCGTAATGGCTACACCTTC

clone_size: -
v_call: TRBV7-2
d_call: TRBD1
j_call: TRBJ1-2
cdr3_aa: CASSVDRGGGYTF
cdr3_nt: TGTGCCAGCAGCGTGGACAGGGGGGGTGGCTACACCTTC

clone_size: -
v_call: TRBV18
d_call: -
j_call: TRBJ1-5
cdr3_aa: CASSPATPPRGGSNQPQHF
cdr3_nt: TGTGCCAGCTCACCGGCGACGCCGCCCCGTGGGGGGAGCAATCAGCCCCAGCATTTT

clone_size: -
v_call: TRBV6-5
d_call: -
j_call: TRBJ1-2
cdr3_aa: CASSYGGGYGYTF
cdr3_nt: TGTGCCAGCAGTTATGGAGGAGGTTATGGCTACACCTTC

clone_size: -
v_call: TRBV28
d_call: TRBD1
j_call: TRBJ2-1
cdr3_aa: CASSRAGTGLGNEQFF
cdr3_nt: TGTGCCAGCAGTCGGGCCGGGACAGGGTTAGGCAATGAGCAGTTCTTC

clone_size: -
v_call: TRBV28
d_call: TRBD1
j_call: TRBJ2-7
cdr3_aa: CASSSPGTASYEQYF
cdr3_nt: TGTGCCAGCAGTTCGCCCGGGACAGCTTCCTACGAGCAGTACTTC

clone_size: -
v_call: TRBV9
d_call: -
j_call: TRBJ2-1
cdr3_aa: CASSPGVSYNEQFF
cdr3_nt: TGTGCCAGCAGCCCAGGGGTTAGCTACAATGAGCAGTTCTTC

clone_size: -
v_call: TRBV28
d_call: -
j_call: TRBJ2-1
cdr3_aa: CASSLAYNEQFF
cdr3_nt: TGTGCCAGCAGTCTAGCGTACAATGAGCAGTTCTTC

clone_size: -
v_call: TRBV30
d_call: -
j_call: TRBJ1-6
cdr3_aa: CAWSVKQAKFSPLHF
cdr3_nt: TGTGCCTGGAGTGTAAAACAGGCTAAGTTTTCACCCCTCCACTTT

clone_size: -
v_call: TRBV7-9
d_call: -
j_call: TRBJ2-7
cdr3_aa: CASSRLLGYEQYF
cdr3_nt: TGTGCCAGCAGCCGCCTTTTGGGCTACGAGCAGTACTTC

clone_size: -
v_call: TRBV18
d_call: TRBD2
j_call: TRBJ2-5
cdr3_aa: CASSPPGLTETQYF
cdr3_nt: TGTGCCAGCTCACCACCGGGACTAACGGAGACCCAGTACTTC

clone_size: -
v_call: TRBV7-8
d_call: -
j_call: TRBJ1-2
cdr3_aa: CASSLALRTGYTF
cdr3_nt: TGTGCCAGCAGCTTAGCCCTCCGCACCGGCTACACCTTC

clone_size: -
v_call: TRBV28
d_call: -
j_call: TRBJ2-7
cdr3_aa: CASSFNTGGAYEQYF
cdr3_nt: TGTGCCAGCAGTTTCAATACAGGGGGGGCCTACGAGCAGTACTTC

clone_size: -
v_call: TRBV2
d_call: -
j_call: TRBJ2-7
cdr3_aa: CASGAYEQYF
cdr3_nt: TGTGCCAGCGGCGCCTACGAGCAGTACTTC

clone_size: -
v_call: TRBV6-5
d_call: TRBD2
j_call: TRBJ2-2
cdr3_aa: CASSYAGGNTGELFF
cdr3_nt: TGTGCCAGCAGTTACGCGGGGGGAAACACCGGGGAGCTGTTTTTT

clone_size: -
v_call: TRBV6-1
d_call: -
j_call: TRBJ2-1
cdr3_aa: CASSEQTSSYNEQFF
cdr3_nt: TGTGCCAGCAGTGAACAGACGAGCTCCTACAATGAGCAGTTCTTC

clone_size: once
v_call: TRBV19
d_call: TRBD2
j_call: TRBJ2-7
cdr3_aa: CASSIVPSGRVSEQYF
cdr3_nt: TGTGCCAGTAGTATAGTACCTAGCGGGAGAGTAAGCGAGCAGTACTTC

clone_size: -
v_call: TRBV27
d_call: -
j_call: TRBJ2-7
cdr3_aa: CASSPRPGGSSYEQYF
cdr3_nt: TGTGCCAGCAGTCCGCGTCCTGGAGGGTCCTCCTACGAGCAGTACTTC

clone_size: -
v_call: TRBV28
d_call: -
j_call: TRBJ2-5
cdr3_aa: CASRGELGETQYF
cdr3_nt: TGTGCCAGCAGGGGGGAGCTGGGGGAGACCCAGTACTTC

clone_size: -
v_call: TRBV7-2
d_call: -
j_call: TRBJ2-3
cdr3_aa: CASSRYADTQYF
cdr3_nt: TGTGCCAGCAGCCGATACGCAGATACGCAGTATTTT

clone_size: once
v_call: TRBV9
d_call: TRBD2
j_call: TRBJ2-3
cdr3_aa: CASNLRMGLAGVITDTQYF
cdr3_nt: TGTGCCAGCAACCTAAGGATGGGACTAGCGGGAGTAATAACAGATACGCAGTATTTT

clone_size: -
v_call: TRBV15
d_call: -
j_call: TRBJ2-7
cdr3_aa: CATSRDEGLHLYEQYF
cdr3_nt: TGTGCCACCAGCAGAGACGAGGGACTTCACCTCTACGAGCAGTACTTC

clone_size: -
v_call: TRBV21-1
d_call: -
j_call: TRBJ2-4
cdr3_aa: CASSPQTPDGLAKNIQYF
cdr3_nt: TGTGCCAGCAGCCCTCAAACCCCTGACGGTCTAGCCAAAAACATTCAGTACTTC

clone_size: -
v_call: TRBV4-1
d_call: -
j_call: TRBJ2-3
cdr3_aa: CASSLRRSVDTQYF
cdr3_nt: TGCGCCAGCAGCCTCCGACGGAGCGTGGATACGCAGTATTTT

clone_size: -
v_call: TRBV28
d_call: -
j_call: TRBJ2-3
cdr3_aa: CASSFSWVPDTQYF
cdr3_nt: TGTGCCAGCAGTTTCAGTTGGGTTCCAGATACGCAGTATTTT

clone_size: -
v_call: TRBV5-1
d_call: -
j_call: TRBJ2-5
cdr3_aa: CASSLARRGALETQYF
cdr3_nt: TGCGCCAGCAGCCTGGCCCGCCGGGGAGCTTTGGAGACCCAGTACTTC

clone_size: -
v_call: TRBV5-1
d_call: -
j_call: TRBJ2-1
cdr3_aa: CASSLLLGPADEQFF
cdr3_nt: TGCGCCAGCAGCTTACTATTAGGACCCGCCGATGAGCAGTTCTTC

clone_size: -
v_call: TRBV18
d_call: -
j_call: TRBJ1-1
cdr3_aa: CASSPQGVNTEAFF
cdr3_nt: TGTGCCAGCTCACCACAGGGGGTGAACACTGAAGCTTTCTTT

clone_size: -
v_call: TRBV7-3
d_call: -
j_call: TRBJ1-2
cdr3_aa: CASSLSSTGNYGYTF
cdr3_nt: TGTGCCAGCAGCTTAAGTTCCACAGGGAACTATGGCTACACCTTC

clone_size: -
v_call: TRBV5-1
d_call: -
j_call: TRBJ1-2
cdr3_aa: CASSLEPGRNYGYTF
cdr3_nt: TGCGCCAGCAGCTTGGAGCCAGGGAGAAACTATGGCTACACCTTC

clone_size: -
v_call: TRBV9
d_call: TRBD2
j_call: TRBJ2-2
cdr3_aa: CASSVAVKTSHTGELFF
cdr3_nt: TGTGCCAGCAGCGTAGCTGTGAAGACTAGCCACACCGGGGAGCTGTTTTTT

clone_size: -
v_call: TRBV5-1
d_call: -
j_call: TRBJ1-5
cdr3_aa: CASSPGRGAEPQHF
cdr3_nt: TGCGCCAGCAGCCCCGGGAGGGGAGCTGAGCCCCAGCATTTT

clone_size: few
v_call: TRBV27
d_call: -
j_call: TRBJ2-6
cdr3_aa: CASSQTLTGANVLTF
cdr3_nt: TGTGCCAGCAGCCAGACATTGACGGGGGCCAACGTCCTGACTTTC

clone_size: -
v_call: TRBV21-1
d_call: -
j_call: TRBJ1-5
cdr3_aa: CASSKCRRKSGNQPQHF
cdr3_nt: TGTGCCAGCAGCAAATGTCGCCGTAAAAGTGGCAATCAGCCCCAGCATTTT

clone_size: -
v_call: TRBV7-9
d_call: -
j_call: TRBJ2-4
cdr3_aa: CASSSGQLAKNIQYF
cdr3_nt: TGTGCCAGCAGCTCCGGACAGTTAGCCAAAAACATTCAGTACTTC

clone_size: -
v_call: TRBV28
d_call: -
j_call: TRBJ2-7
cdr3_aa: CASSLRQVTSYEQYF
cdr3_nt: TGTGCCAGCAGCTTGAGACAGGTAACCTCCTACGAGCAGTACTTC

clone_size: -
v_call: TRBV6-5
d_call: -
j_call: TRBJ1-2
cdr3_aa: CASRNNNDGYRYTF
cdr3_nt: TGTGCCAGCAGAAACAACAACGACGGATATCGCTACACCTTC

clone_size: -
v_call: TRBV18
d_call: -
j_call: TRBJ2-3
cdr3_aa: CASSSPPAAGTDTQYF
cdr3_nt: TGTGCCAGCTCCTCGCCGCCGGCAGCAGGCACAGATACGCAGTATTTT

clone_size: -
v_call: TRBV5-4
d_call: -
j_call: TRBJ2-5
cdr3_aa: CASSLGGVETQYF
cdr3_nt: TGTGCCAGCAGCTTGGGGGGCGTAGAGACCCAGTACTTC

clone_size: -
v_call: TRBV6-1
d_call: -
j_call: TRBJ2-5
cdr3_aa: CASSFYSSAQETQYF
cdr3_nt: TGTGCCAGCTCCTTTTATTCTAGCGCGCAAGAGACCCAGTACTTC